This passage covers 12 T cell receptor beta chains from one sample sequenced in a study of shared clonotypes between healthy human individuals. Repertoires were generated with immunoSEQ multiplex PCR, while TCRdb's copy carries only in-frame clones and drops some. This repertoire shows about 2.3 million clones, around 92% found once; its top ten account for 0.3% to 0.4%. The sample comprised naive CD4+ T cells from PBMCs. As for subset: CD45RA+ positively selected. The source of these receptors is a man aged 18 to 29 in good health. Some clones in this sample may be carry-over from other donors' samples.

A single count supports this clone. The V call is TRBV9, the J call TRBJ2-2, with a possible D match to TRBD2 (6 bases). Germline assignment: CDR1 SGDLS and CDR2 YYNGEE. The ends were cut back, 0 bases at V and 3 bases at J, with 6 bases in the middle. The CDR3 runs 14 residues. CDR3 amino acids: CASSVAGDTGELFF. The CDR3 DNA follows: TGTGCCAGCAGCGTAGCGGGGGACACCGGGGAGCTGTTTTTT. Drawing the rest from reference TRBV9 and TRBJ2-2, the complete variable domain is DSGVTQTPKHLITATGQRVTLRCSPRSGDLSVYWYQQSLDQGLQFLIQYYNGEERAKGNILERFSAQQFPDLHSELNLSSLELGDSALYFCASSVAGDTGELFFGEGSRLTVL.

This clone is a singleton in its sample. Other DNA sequences from this sample encode an identical CDR3 as well. The V and J genes are TRBV18 and TRBJ2-7; 10 bases agree with TRBD2. The CDR3 loop spans 14 amino acids. With V trimmed by 3 bases and J by 4 bases, 3 bases remained unmatched. The germline gives CDR1 KGHSH, CDR2 LQKENI. Here the CDR3 reads CASSPGLADYEQYF. CDR3 coding DNA: TGTGCCAGCTCACCTGGACTAGCGGATTACGAGCAGTACTTC.

Comments on this clone: Other DNA variants within this sample encode the same CDR3. This chain joins TRBV4-1 and TRBJ2-5; no clear D gene. CDR3 size: 13 residues. Trimming shortened V by 3 bases and J by 1 base, and 6 bases separated the two germline ends. Germline CDR1 and CDR2: MGHRA and YSYEKL. The CDR3 loop is CASSQVSQETQYF. The CDR3, as DNA: TGCGCCAGCAGCCAGGTCAGCCAAGAGACCCAGTACTTC.

V is TRBV5-1 and J is TRBJ1-3; possibly TRBD1 for D (5 bases). Per the germline V gene, CDR1 is SGHRS and CDR2 is YFSETQ. Trimming pared 4 bases from V and 11 bases from J, leaving 19 bases between. CDR3 length equals 14 residues. CDR3 loop: CASSPGGSNFAIYF. Written as DNA, the CDR3 is TGCGCCAGCAGCCCGGGGGGTAGCAACTTCGCCATATATTTT.

The chain joins TRBV29-1 to TRBJ1-1; D is possibly TRBD1 (5 bases). V was trimmed by 7 bases and J by 1 base, leaving 19 bases between them. The CDR3 has 15 amino acids. The germline CDR1 and CDR2 sequences are SQVTM and ANQGSEA. The CDR3 DNA follows: TGCAGCGGAAGCACTCACCTTGGGGGGAACACTGAAGCTTTCTTT. Residues: CSGSTHLGGNTEAFF.

The genes are TRBV6-1 and TRBJ1-5, with D hard to call. The V and J ends lost 6 bases and 3 bases respectively, with 12 bases between them. Germline CDR1 and CDR2: MNHNS and SASEGT. This CDR3 has 14 residues. In DNA, the CDR3 is TGTGCCAGCAGCCCGACCGGCGTCAATCAGCCCCAGCATTTT. Protein sequence: CASSPTGVNQPQHF.

With respect to this clone: The sample carries other DNA sequences with the same CDR3. The V call is TRBV7-2, the J call TRBJ2-1; a possible D gene is TRBD1 (5 bases). Germline assignment: CDR1 SGHTA and CDR2 FQGNSA. Trimming took off 8 bases at V and 4 bases at J, with 6 bases between the two ends. The CDR3 consists of 11 residues. The CDR3 DNA reads TGTGCCAGCCGACAGTACAATGAGCAGTTCTTC. It yields the protein CASRQYNEQFF.

The chain uses TRBV29-1 and TRBJ2-7, with D tentatively TRBD1 (5 bases). Germline lookup yields CDR1 SQVTM and CDR2 ANQGSEA. The V end was cut by 4 bases, the J end by 2 bases, with 15 bases between. There are 14 residues in the CDR3. CDR3 loop: CSVGSRIGAYEQYF. The CDR3 DNA follows: TGCAGCGTTGGGTCCAGGATAGGGGCCTACGAGCAGTACTTC.

The chain combines TRBV7-3 with TRBJ2-7, with D perhaps TRBD2 (5 bases). CDR1 SGHTA and CDR2 FQGTGA come from the germline V gene. Trimming shortened V by 4 bases and J by 6 bases, and 16 bases separated the two germline ends. The CDR3 consists of 14 residues. The CDR3 here is CASSSDSSPGEQYF. The CDR3 DNA reads as TGTGCCAGCAGCTCGGACTCCTCCCCGGGCGAGCAGTACTTC.

This chain uses TRBV15 with TRBJ2-7, with 8 bases that match TRBD2. J gave up 3 bases and V 2 bases, and 12 bases lay outside the gene matches. The CDR3 runs to 17 residues. Germline V gives CDR1 LNHNV, CDR2 YYDKDF (reference sequence). In nucleotides, the CDR3 is TGTGCCACCAGCAGACCTTCCCGGGGGGGACCTAACTACGAGCAGTACTTC. This translates into CATSRPSRGGPNYEQYF.

This chain uses TRBV29-1 with TRBJ1-1; no definite D call. Germline V gene sequence: CDR1 SQVTM, CDR2 ANQGSEA. Trimming shortened V by 1 base and J by 3 bases, and 12 bases separated the two germline ends. This CDR3 is built from 14 residues. The CDR3 here is CSVEVQGRHTEAFF. For the CDR3, the DNA is TGCAGCGTTGAAGTGCAAGGACGGCACACTGAAGCTTTCTTT.

The J gene is TRBJ2-1, the V gene TRBV29-1, with unresolved D. Germline loops: CDR1 SQVTM, CDR2 ANQGSEA. The CDR3 extends over 12 amino acids. Trimming took 4 bases from V and 3 from J, leaving 7 bases between them. The CDR3 loop is CSVGQLYNEQFF. The CDR3 DNA reads as TGCAGCGTTGGGCAGCTCTACAATGAGCAGTTCTTC.